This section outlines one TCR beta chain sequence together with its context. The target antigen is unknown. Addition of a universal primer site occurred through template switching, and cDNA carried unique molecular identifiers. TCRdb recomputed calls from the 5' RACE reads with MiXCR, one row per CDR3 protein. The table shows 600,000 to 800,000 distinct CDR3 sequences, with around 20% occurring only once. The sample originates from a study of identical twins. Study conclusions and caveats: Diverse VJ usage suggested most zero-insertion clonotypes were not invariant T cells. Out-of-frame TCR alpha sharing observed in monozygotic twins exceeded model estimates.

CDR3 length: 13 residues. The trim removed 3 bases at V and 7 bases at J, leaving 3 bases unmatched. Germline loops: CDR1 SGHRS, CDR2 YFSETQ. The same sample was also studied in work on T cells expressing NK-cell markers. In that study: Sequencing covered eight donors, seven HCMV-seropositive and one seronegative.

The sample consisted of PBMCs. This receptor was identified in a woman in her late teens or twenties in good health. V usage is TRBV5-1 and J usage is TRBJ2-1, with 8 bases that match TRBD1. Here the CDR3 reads CASSSGTGNEQFF. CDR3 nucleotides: TGCGCCAGCAGCTCGGGGACAGGTAATGAGCAGTTCTTC.